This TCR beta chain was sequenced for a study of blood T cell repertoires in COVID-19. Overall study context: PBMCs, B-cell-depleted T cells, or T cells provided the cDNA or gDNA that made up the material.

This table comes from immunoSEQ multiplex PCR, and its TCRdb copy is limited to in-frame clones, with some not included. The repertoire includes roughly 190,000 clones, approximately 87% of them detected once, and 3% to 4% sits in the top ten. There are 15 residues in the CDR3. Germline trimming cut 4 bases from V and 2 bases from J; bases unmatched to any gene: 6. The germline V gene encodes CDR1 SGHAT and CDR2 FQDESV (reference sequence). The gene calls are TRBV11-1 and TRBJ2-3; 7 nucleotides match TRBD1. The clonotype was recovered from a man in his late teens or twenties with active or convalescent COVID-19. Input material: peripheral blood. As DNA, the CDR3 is TGTGCCAGCAGCTCGGAACAGGGGCACACAGATACGCAGTATTTT. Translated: CASSSEQGHTDTQYF.